This T cell receptor (beta chain) was observed in a study of T cell responses to AZD1222 COVID-19 vaccine. The germline V and J ends were trimmed by 0 bases and 2 bases, with 9 bases remaining between them. The germline CDR1 and CDR2 sequences are SGHTA and FQGNSA. CDR3 size: 15 residues. In regard to this clone: Its specificity is not known.

TCRdb keeps only in-frame clones here, not all; method: immunoSEQ multiplex PCR. There are more than 140,000 clones in the sample; approximately 89% occur only once, and 3% to 4% lies in the top ten. General study points: Dominant CD4 TCR responses targeted spike regions 160-218 and 743-854.

The sequenced sample was peripheral blood, obtained on day 0 of MenACWY control vaccination. The chain combines TRBV7-2 with TRBJ2-3; D may be TRBD2 (6 bases). The receptor was derived from an adult in good health. The CDR3: CASSLAGGPTDTQYF. CDR3 nucleotide sequence: TGTGCCAGCAGCTTAGCGGGGGGACCCACAGATACGCAGTATTTT.